This record covers a single T cell receptor beta chain. The antigen this receptor binds is unknown. The input lacks base qualities; no much larger clone sits a single base away. The sample originates from a study of cytotoxic CD8 clonotypes in ibrutinib-treated CLL (dated by TCRdb to the early 2020s). Notes on the research overall: In this cohort, more than 14 patients were treatment-naive and under 13 were relapsed/refractory, while roughly 18 had unmutated IGHV. Cryopreserved peripheral blood mononuclear cells were obtained prior to treatment, at the time of response, and at either disease progression or sustained remission. All remission and progressive disease samples were collected while patients were still receiving ibrutinib. Response samples were taken after a median of approximately a year on treatment, ranging from 6 to 36 months. An average of roughly 250,000 productive templates and 94,082 productive rearrangements was obtained per sample. Of the 86 participants in the trial, about 26 had longitudinal samples available. Partial responses were observed in around 25 patients and complete responses in 2; after a median follow-up of around 68 months, remission was maintained in roughly 15 patients and progression was observed in approximately 12. Beyond this particular receptor, the publication reports: At baseline, clonality was higher than in age-matched healthy donors and showed a strong correlation with circulating CD8+ T-cell counts. Sampling times were not matched between patients in sustained remission and patients whose disease was progressing, and lymph node repertoires were not examined. Public clonotypes were found to be uncommon and were observed to contract or remain stable during treatment; the increase in clonality was shown to reflect expansion of private clonotypes at ibrutinib response. An increase in clonality was observed at ibrutinib response, with clonality remaining stable during sustained remission and falling back toward baseline at progression.

A MiSeq instrument was used for deep resolution sequencing, which targeted depths ranging from 1 in 1 million up to 1 in 200,000 T cells, with coverage averaging 10x for each clonotype. The immunoSEQ hsTCRB Kit was used to generate TCR beta libraries. For the original study's pipeline: ImmunoSEQ Data Assistant and ImmunoSEQ Analyzer were used for data analysis, and V, D and J genes were assigned according to IMGT definitions. Clonality was computed as one minus normalized Shannon entropy of productive rearrangement frequencies, ranging from 0 to 1. Only overrepresented clonotypes making up at least 0.05% of each patient's repertoire were included in the public clonotype analysis. Roughly 12 age-matched healthy donor repertoires from immuneACCESS were used as controls for clonality. The table comes from immuneACCESS by way of TCRdb, which keeps in-frame sequences with V and J called. Part of the clones is missing from these tables; in studies checked, under half for an unresolved V gene and the rest for unknown reasons. V and J calls and clone size are given by that table; D and trimming were obtained from the DNA. The table for this sample lists about 160,000 clones; approximately 77% of them were counted only once. About 1.9% of the sample lies in the top ten.

CDR1 and CDR2, looked up from the germline V gene, are SGHTA and FQGNSA. The CDR3, cysteine through phenylalanine, is 15 amino acids long. CDR3 DNA is the only sequence kept; it has 45 bases, read in frame from the first base. Trimming takes 0 bases from V and 2 bases from J, and the germline ends sit 9 bases apart. The time point label of this sample denotes: approximately twelve months on ibrutinib. For TCR beta library preparation, about 2 micrograms of genomic DNA were extracted from the cryopreserved PBMCs. High-throughput TCR beta sequencing was performed on longitudinal blood samples from CLL patients receiving ibrutinib monotherapy. The patients took part in an open-label, single-center phase 2 trial of ibrutinib monotherapy.

The starting material was PBMCs, obtained after 12 months of ibrutinib treatment. The chain employs TRBV7-2 and TRBJ2-3; matching of 5 bases hints at TRBD2 as the D gene. This clonotype was sampled from a human donor with chronic lymphocytic leukemia. The CDR3 reads as follows: CASSLAGDNTDTQYF. The DNA sequence is given as TGTGCCAGCAGCTTAGCGGGAGATAACACAGATACGCAGTATTTT.